This T cell receptor beta chain was obtained from a study of a mutant IDH1 vaccine in newly diagnosed glioma. Study information: Onset of vaccination occurred 4-6 weeks following radiotherapy alone, or with temozolomide cycles.

The repertoire was sequenced with immunoSEQ multiplex PCR; TCRdb's copy has only in-frame clones and lacks some. The table shows about 30,000 clones, with nearly 90% occurring only once. With respect to this clone: Its antigen is not known.

Time point noted: week 11, during vaccination. Topical imiquimod accompanied each vaccine dose, which consisted of 300 ug of mutant IDH1 20-mer peptide. New WHO grade 3 or 4 astrocytomas that were IDH1-mutant and ATRX-lost occurred in the donors. V was shortened by 4 bases and J by 7 bases, with 13 bases between the two germline ends. Per germline, CDR1 LNHDA and CDR2 SQIVND (reference sequence). This CDR3 spans 13 amino acids. The source is a man aged 18 to 30 with glioma. The sample in question was PBMCs, obtained from a glioma patient whose treatment included an IDH1 peptide vaccine. V usage is TRBV19 and J usage is TRBJ1-1; a weak D match, TRBD1 (6 bases). CDR3 in amino acids: CASSRGQKLEAFF. CDR3 nucleotide sequence: TGTGCCAGTAGTAGAGGACAGAAACTTGAAGCTTTCTTT.